The 32 T cell receptor beta chains presented below share a single source sample, sequenced in a study of lymphopenia after photon versus proton radiotherapy. Using immunoSEQ multiplex PCR, the repertoire was profiled, and TCRdb retains in-frame clones only, with some absent. The profile shows about 16,000 clones, over 75% of them singletons. Here the sequenced sample was peripheral blood, taken from a patient treated with proton-based radiotherapy. These receptors all come from a man between 70 and 80 years old with pancreatic cancer.

The gene calls are TRBV5-1 and TRBJ2-2, with 12 bases that match TRBD1. This CDR3 has 16 amino acids. The germline V gene encodes CDR1 SGHRS and CDR2 YFSETQ. The trim removed 4 bases at V and 4 bases at J, leaving 5 bases unmatched. The CDR3 is CASSAGTGGLTGELFF. The CDR3 DNA follows: TGCGCCAGCAGCGCAGGGACAGGGGGCCTCACCGGGGAGCTGTTTTTT. The variable domain in full, with the rest retrieved from reference TRBV5-1 and TRBJ2-2, is KAGVTQTPRYLIKTRGQQVTLSCSPISGHRSVSWYQQTPGQGLQFLFEYFSETQRNKGNFPGRFSGRQFSNSRSEMNVSTLELGDSALYLCASSAGTGGLTGELFFGEGSRLTVL.

In DNA form, the CDR3 reads TGCGCCAGCAGCTTGGTAGGGGAAGAGACCCAGTACTTC. This sequence encodes CASSLVGEETQYF. The chain uses TRBV5-1 and TRBJ2-5; perhaps TRBD1 as D (5 bases). CDR1 is SGHRS, CDR2 YFSETQ, per germline. Deletions cut 0 bases from V and 3 bases from J, with 6 bases between. The CDR3 has 13 residues.

This clone has just one count. The genes are TRBV11-2 and TRBJ1-1; tentatively, D is TRBD1 (6 bases). Germline CDR1 and CDR2: SGHAT and FQNNGV. Trimming removed 5 bases at V and 3 bases at J, with 13 bases between. The CDR3 totals 14 residues. The CDR3 nucleotides read TGTGCCAGCAGCCCAACAGGGTCCTACACTGAAGCTTTCTTT. The encoded protein is CASSPTGSYTEAFF. The full variable domain, its missing parts supplied by reference TRBV11-2 and TRBJ1-1, is EAGVAQSPRYKIIEKRQSVAFWCNPISGHATLYWYQQILGQGPKLLIQFQNNGVVDDSQLPKDRFSAERLKGVDSTLKIQPAKLEDSAVYLCASSPTGSYTEAFFGQGTRLTVV.

V and J are TRBV7-8 and TRBJ1-1, with unresolved D. Germline V gives CDR1 SGHVS, CDR2 FQNEAQ. CDR3 length: 12 amino acids. Trimming shortened V by 5 bases and J by 11 bases, and 15 bases separated the two germline ends. The CDR3 region is CASSPEEVFAFF. CDR3 in DNA: TGTGCCAGCAGCCCCGAGGAGGTTTTCGCTTTCTTT.

The genes are TRBV6-5 and TRBJ2-7; D might be TRBD1 (6 bases). This CDR3 spans 15 amino acids. With 6 bases removed from V and 3 bases from J, the gap between germline ends came to 18 bases. The germline V gene has CDR1 MNHEY and CDR2 SVGAGI. CDR3 nucleotide sequence: TGTGCCAGCAGCAGAAGGGGCTGGGGACACTACGAGCAGTACTTC. The encoded protein is CASSRRGWGHYEQYF.

This chain joins TRBV11-2 and TRBJ1-1; TRBD1 matches at 7 bases. Losses at the gene ends were 3 bases for V and 3 bases for J; bases not matched to a gene: 1. Germline CDR1 and CDR2: SGHAT and FQNNGV. There are 13 residues in the CDR3. This CDR3 reads CASSFDRDTEAFF. The DNA of the CDR3 is TGTGCCAGCAGCTTCGACAGGGACACTGAAGCTTTCTTT.

This rearrangement joins TRBV19 to TRBJ1-1; D not certain. The germline V gene encodes CDR1 LNHDA and CDR2 SQIVND (reference sequence). This CDR3 contains 13 residues. V lost 4 bases and J lost 3, with 9 bases in between. CDR3 nucleotide sequence: TGTGCCAGTAGTACGAACAGAGACACTGAAGCTTTCTTT. Protein: CASSTNRDTEAFF.

The chain is built from TRBV18 and TRBJ1-6; D is unresolved. The germline CDR1 and CDR2 sequences are KGHSH and LQKENI. Trimming took 2 bases from V and 2 from J, leaving 16 bases between them. The CDR3 spans 18 residues. The CDR3 here is CASSPSAQGLTYNSPLHF. DNA of the CDR3: TGTGCCAGCTCACCATCGGCTCAAGGATTAACCTATAATTCACCCCTCCACTTT.

Points on this clone: A junction boundary mismatches the germline segment, possibly from a read error. The chain carries TRBV20-1 and TRBJ2-7; 12 nucleotides line up with TRBD1. Germline lookup yields CDR1 DFQATT and CDR2 SNEGSKA (reference sequence). CDR3 length: 11 amino acids. The CDR3, as DNA: TGCAGTGCCTCGGGACAGGGGGCGACTGCCTTC. Its translation: CSASGQGATAF.

The rearrangement joins TRBV7-6 to TRBJ1-2; no firm D call. This CDR3 has 13 amino acids. V lost 7 bases and J 4 bases, leaving 13 bases between the germline ends. Germline CDR1 and CDR2: SGHVS and FNYEAQ. The CDR3 here is CASKSRKTYGYTF. In nucleotides, the CDR3 is TGTGCCAGCAAATCTCGAAAGACCTATGGCTACACCTTC. The full variable domain, completed using reference TRBV7-6 and TRBJ1-2, is GAGVSQSPRYKVTKRGQDVALRCDPISGHVSLYWYRQALGQGPEFLTYFNYEAQQDKSGLPNDRFSAERPEGSISTLTIQRTEQRDSAMYRCASKSRKTYGYTFGSGTRLTVV.

V usage is TRBV18 and J usage is TRBJ2-3; TRBD1 agrees at 10 bases. The length of the CDR3 is 14 residues. V was pared by 3 bases and J by 4 bases, with 1 base of the junction left unmatched. CDR1 and CDR2 (germline): KGHSH, LQKENI. This CDR3 reads CASSPTGGPDTQYF. Here the CDR3 DNA reads TGTGCCAGCTCACCGACAGGGGGCCCAGATACGCAGTATTTT.

The chain uses TRBV10-1 and TRBJ1-1; 7 positions match TRBD1. The CDR3 is made up of 15 amino acids. V lost 2 bases and J lost 4; bases outside the gene matches: 7. The germline CDR1 and CDR2 sequences are WNHNN and SYGVQD (reference sequence). The CDR3 DNA reads TGCGCCAGCAGTGAGACAGGGGCCGCCCTCACTGAAGCTTTCTTT. Its protein is CASSETGAALTEAFF.

V gene TRBV5-4 combines with J gene TRBJ1-6; D may be TRBD1 (6 bases). Trimming took 0 bases from V and 6 from J, leaving 10 bases between them. The CDR3 contains 15 residues. Germline loops: CDR1 SGHNT, CDR2 YYREEE (reference sequence). CDR3 nucleotides: TGTGCCAGCAGCTTGGACAGGGACCGTAATTCACCCCTCCACTTT. It codes for CASSLDRDRNSPLHF.

This chain uses TRBV29-1 with TRBJ1-6, with D perhaps matching TRBD1 (6 bases). The CDR3 loop spans 13 amino acids. V was clipped by 7 bases and J by 2 bases, with 9 bases between them. In germline, CDR1 is SQVTM, CDR2 ANQGSEA. CDR3 in amino acids: CSARTAYNSPLHF. Here the CDR3 DNA reads TGCAGCGCACGGACAGCCTATAATTCACCCCTCCACTTT.

This clone has more than one count but fewer than ten. The chain recombines TRBV11-2 with TRBJ1-1; no definite D call. In germline, CDR1 is SGHAT, CDR2 FQNNGV. CDR3 length: 16 amino acids. V lost 4 bases and J 1 base, leaving 16 bases between the germline ends. The CDR3: CASSSLRQVKNTEAFF. The CDR3 coding sequence is TGTGCCAGCAGCTCGTTGCGCCAGGTCAAGAACACTGAAGCTTTCTTT.

This CDR3 is CASSPLAGDSYEQYF. The DNA for the CDR3 is TGTGCCAGCAGCCCCCTTGCAGGGGACTCCTACGAGCAGTACTTC. The chain joins TRBV11-2 to TRBJ2-7; TRBD1 might be the D (6 bases). CDR1 SGHAT and CDR2 FQNNGV come from the germline V gene. V lost 5 bases and J 0 bases, leaving 14 bases between the germline ends. The length of the CDR3 is 15 residues.

The chain combines TRBV6-5 with TRBJ1-1, with D hard to call. The CDR3 contains 13 residues. Per the germline V gene, CDR1 is MNHEY and CDR2 is SVGAGI. V lost 4 bases to trimming and J lost 5 bases, with 11 bases between them. CDR3 sequence reads: CASSSHRDTEAFF. CDR3 coding DNA: TGTGCCAGCAGTTCCCATAGGGATACTGAAGCTTTCTTT.

The chain joins TRBV2 to TRBJ2-1, with 11 bases identical to TRBD2. Germline trimming cut 6 bases from V and 8 bases from J; bases unmatched to any gene: 9. The CDR3 spans 15 residues. Germline V gene lookup returns CDR1 SNHLY and CDR2 FYNNEI. For the CDR3, the DNA is TGTGCCAGCAGATCAACTAGCGGGGGCCCCCATGAGCAGTTCTTC. Protein sequence: CASRSTSGGPHEQFF.

CDR3: CASSLGEGVQVEQFF. The CDR3 DNA sequence: TGTGCCAGCAGCCTTGGGGAGGGGGTACAGGTTGAGCAGTTCTTC. The chain uses TRBV9 and TRBJ2-1; D might be TRBD2 (7 bases). V lost 4 bases and J lost 9, with 20 bases in between. The CDR3 spans 15 residues. CDR1 is SGDLS, CDR2 YYNGEE, per germline.

The chain carries TRBV7-8 and TRBJ1-1; D unclear. This CDR3 has 15 residues. Germline V gene lookup returns CDR1 SGHVS and CDR2 FQNEAQ. Trimming removed 5 bases at V and 2 bases at J, with 15 bases between. In nucleotides, the CDR3 is TGTGCCAGCAGCCTCACGGACGGCCCCAACACTGAAGCTTTCTTT. Translation gives CASSLTDGPNTEAFF.

This clone was picked up one time. This sequence joins TRBV6-1 and TRBJ2-1, with 8 bases identical to TRBD2. The V segment lost 2 bases and the J segment 0 bases; nucleotides outside the gene matches: 12. Germline V gene lookup returns CDR1 MNHNS and CDR2 SASEGT. The CDR3 is 19 amino acids. In DNA, the CDR3 is TGTGCCAGCAGTGAAAGCAAGCCGGGACTAGGGGGCTCCTACAATGAGCAGTTCTTC. As protein: CASSESKPGLGGSYNEQFF.

This rearrangement joins TRBV7-6 to TRBJ2-5; D is undetermined. The DNA matches TRBJ2-7 better at its end, which makes the J call doubtful. This CDR3 contains 14 residues. Germline values: CDR1 SGHVS, CDR2 FNYEAQ. CDR3 in amino acids: CASKVDTYSYEQYF. The CDR3 DNA follows: TGTGCCAGCAAAGTCGACACATACTCCTACGAGCAGTACTTC.

J is TRBJ1-4 and V is TRBV5-4; no clear D gene. This CDR3 has 13 residues. Germline V gives CDR1 SGHNT, CDR2 YYREEE (reference sequence). The ends were cut back, 4 bases at V and 8 bases at J, with 12 bases in the middle. CDR3 residues: CASSPLVGEKLFF. In nucleotides, the CDR3 is TGTGCCAGCAGCCCACTGGTGGGGGAAAAACTGTTTTTT.

The chain links TRBV11-3 to TRBJ2-5; D is unresolved. The V gene lost 1 base and the J gene lost 5 bases, with 8 bases spanning the gap. The CDR3 runs 13 residues. Germline lookup yields CDR1 SGHNT and CDR2 YENEEA. The CDR3 DNA follows: TGTGCCAGCAGCTTAGGGGTACGGGAGACCCAGTACTTC. Translated: CASSLGVRETQYF.

This clone is a singleton in its sample. The rearrangement joins TRBV11-2 to TRBJ2-1, with a weak D call TRBD2 (6 bases). This CDR3 is built from 15 residues. V dropped 1 base and J dropped 3 bases, with 10 bases sitting between them. Germline CDR1 SGHAT, CDR2 FQNNGV. The DNA for the CDR3 is TGTGCCAGCAGCTTAGGAGCCGGGAGCTACAATGAGCAGTTCTTC. Amino acid sequence: CASSLGAGSYNEQFF. Combining the CDR3 with reference TRBV11-2 and TRBJ2-1 gives the whole variable domain EAGVAQSPRYKIIEKRQSVAFWCNPISGHATLYWYQQILGQGPKLLIQFQNNGVVDDSQLPKDRFSAERLKGVDSTLKIQPAKLEDSAVYLCASSLGAGSYNEQFFGPGTRLTVL.

V usage is TRBV30 and J usage is TRBJ1-2; D is undetermined. Germline assignment: CDR1 GTSNPN and CDR2 SVGIG (reference sequence). The CDR3 runs 12 residues. V gave up 1 base and J gave up 13 bases, with 16 bases separating them. DNA of the CDR3: TGTGCCTGGAGTGAATTAGACTTAACCATCACCTTC. Protein sequence: CAWSELDLTITF.

The chain joins TRBV30 to TRBJ2-2, with 7 bases fitting TRBD2. Trimming cost V 2 bases and J 6 bases; bases outside gene matches: 9. The CDR3 sequence is 15 residues long. CDR1 GTSNPN and CDR2 SVGIG come from the germline V gene (reference sequence). The DNA of the CDR3 is TGTGCCTGGAGTATGGCTAGCGGCGAATCCGGGGAGCTGTTTTTT. Encoded protein: CAWSMASGESGELFF. Supplemented by reference TRBV30 and TRBJ2-2, the full variable domain reads SQTIHQWPATLVQPVGSPLSLECTVEGTSNPNLYWYRQAAGRGLQLLFYSVGIGQISSEVPQNLSASRPQDRQFILSSKKLLLSDSGFYLCAWSMASGESGELFFGEGSRLTVL.

This clone was observed a few times. This chain joins TRBV6-1 and TRBJ2-7, with D possibly being TRBD1 (5 bases). There are 15 residues in the CDR3. V gave up 2 bases and J gave up 0 bases, with 11 bases separating them. CDR1 and CDR2 from the germline V gene are MNHNS and SASEGT. CDR3 residues: CASSEQGRSSYEQYF. The CDR3 region has the DNA TGTGCCAGCAGTGAACAGGGCAGAAGCTCCTACGAGCAGTACTTC.

By frequency in the sample, this clone is medium-sized. This chain joins TRBV5-5 and TRBJ2-7, with 9 bases that match TRBD1. The CDR3 is 15 amino acids. Germline CDR1 and CDR2: SGHKS and YYEKEE (reference sequence). With V trimmed by 4 bases and J by 0 bases, 5 bases remained unmatched. The CDR3 is CASSNRDRASYEQYF. The CDR3 DNA reads as TGTGCCAGCAGCAACCGGGACAGGGCCTCCTACGAGCAGTACTTC.

The rearrangement joins TRBV2 to TRBJ1-4; D gene uncertain. The CDR3 runs to 14 residues. The germline V and J ends were trimmed by 5 bases and 4 bases, with 11 bases remaining between them. Looked up from germline, CDR1 is SNHLY and CDR2 is FYNNEI. The CDR3 sequence is CASSRAGGNEKLFF. The CDR3 bases are TGTGCCAGCAGTCGAGCGGGAGGTAATGAAAAACTGTTTTTT.

The CDR3 here is CASSQPGVTNEKLFF. In nucleotides, the CDR3 is TGCGCCAGCAGCCAGCCGGGAGTAACTAATGAAAAACTGTTTTTT. This chain connects TRBV4-1 to TRBJ1-4; D is unclear. This CDR3 region has 15 residues. V lost 3 bases and J lost 1, with 9 bases in between. The germline V gene encodes CDR1 MGHRA and CDR2 YSYEKL.

In its sample, this clone was seen once. The chain joins TRBV9 to TRBJ2-5; TRBD2 might be the D (5 bases). The CDR3 runs 13 residues. CDR1 is SGDLS, CDR2 YYNGEE, per germline. Trimming stripped 1 base from V and 5 bases from J, with 9 bases between. The CDR3 region has the DNA TGTGCCAGCAGCGTAAACGCGGGTGAGACCCAGTACTTC. Its protein product is CASSVNAGETQYF.